The next 10 T cell receptor beta chains were all read from a single sample in a study of a mutant IDH1 vaccine in newly diagnosed glioma (dated by TCRdb to the early 2020s). The library was prepared using the immunoSEQ multiplex PCR assay. This immuneACCESS table, as held by TCRdb, lists in-frame sequences with V and J called but not all clones. Of the missing ones, under half trace to an unresolved V gene in checked studies; the others have no known cause. This sample is represented by approximately 80,000 clones; approximately 75% of them were singletons. Clones ranked in the top ten supply 4% to 5.5% of the sample. What this sample's time point label stands for: week 47, end of study. Each vaccine dose, consisting of 300 ug of a 20-mer mutant IDH1 peptide in Montanide, was administered subcutaneously with topical imiquimod. These receptors' targets are unknown. The material was PBMCs, obtained from a glioma patient whose treatment included an IDH1 peptide vaccine. The receptors derive from a man in his forties with glioma.

In its sample, this clone was seen once. The gene calls are TRBV7-2 and TRBJ1-2; TRBD1 matches at 7 bases. Unmatched junction bases numbered 10, after V lost 1 base and J lost 2 bases. The germline V gene has CDR1 SGHTA and CDR2 FQGNSA. The CDR3 extends over 17 amino acids. CDR3 residues: CASSLEFRRQGNYGYTF. The CDR3 bases are TGTGCCAGCAGCTTAGAGTTTCGGAGACAGGGAAACTATGGCTACACCTTC.

The V gene is TRBV15, the J gene TRBJ1-5; unclear D gene. CDR3 size: 12 residues. Trimming pared 1 base from V and 4 bases from J, leaving 2 bases between. Germline-derived CDR1 and CDR2 are LNHNV and YYDKDF (reference sequence). The CDR3 nucleotides read TGTGCCACCAGCAGAGCTAATCAGCCCCAGCATTTT. This gives the protein CATSRANQPQHF.

This chain uses TRBV4-3 with TRBJ2-7; 7 bases fit TRBD2. There are 14 residues in the CDR3. J was trimmed by 3 bases and V by 1 base; bases with no gene match: 3. Germline V gene sequence: CDR1 LGHNA, CDR2 YSLEER. DNA for the CDR3: TGCGCCAGCAGCCAAGTGGGGGGGAACTACGAGCAGTACTTC. Amino acids: CASSQVGGNYEQYF.

This chain uses TRBV30 with TRBJ2-3; perhaps TRBD2 as D (6 bases). CDR3 length: 13 residues. V was clipped by 1 base and J by 7 bases, with 12 bases between them. CDR1 and CDR2 from the germline V gene are GTSNPN and SVGIG (reference sequence). The CDR3 DNA is TGTGCCTGGAGTGAAGCGGGCATTAATACGCAGTATTTT. Its translation: CAWSEAGINTQYF.

The chain carries TRBV11-2 and TRBJ2-3, with no clear D. V shed 5 bases and J shed 4 bases, with 13 bases lying between them. The CDR3 runs 14 residues. CDR1 and CDR2 (germline): SGHAT, FQNNGV. CDR3 coding DNA: TGTGCCAGCAGCCGCGTAGAAGTATCAGATACGCAGTATTTT. Protein sequence: CASSRVEVSDTQYF.

The chain uses TRBV18 and TRBJ2-7; D remains ambiguous. Germline V gives CDR1 KGHSH, CDR2 LQKENI. The CDR3 is 15 amino acids. Trimming removed 0 bases from V and 0 bases from J, with 9 bases in between. CDR3 sequence (DNA): TGTGCCAGCTCACCACCGCAAGAGAGCTCCTACGAGCAGTACTTC. Its translation: CASSPPQESSYEQYF.

In this sample, this clone is medium-sized (0.01 to 0.1%). The chain has TRBV7-9 and TRBJ2-5; 8 bases line up with TRBD2. The CDR3 is 16 residues long. The V gene end was trimmed by 4 bases and the J gene end by 2 bases; junction bases not matched to a gene: 9. CDR1 and CDR2 (germline): SEHNR, FQNEAQ (reference sequence). This CDR3 reads CASSWEAGVLQETQYF. In DNA, the CDR3 is TGTGCCAGCAGCTGGGAAGCGGGGGTTCTACAAGAGACCCAGTACTTC. The full variable domain, completed using reference TRBV7-9 and TRBJ2-5, is DTGVSQNPRHKITKRGQNVTFRCDPISEHNRLYWYRQTLGQGPEFLTYFQNEAQLEKSRLLSDRFSAERPKGSFSTLEIQRTEQGDSAMYLCASSWEAGVLQETQYFGPGTRLLVL.

This chain joins TRBV25-1 and TRBJ1-2; D is ambiguous. The CDR3 runs to 14 residues. Trimming left V 6 bases short and J 2 bases short, with 13 bases between. Germline assignment: CDR1 MGHDK and CDR2 SYGVNS. The CDR3, as DNA: TGTGCCAGCAGCTCTAGGGCTGCAAACTATGGCTACACCTTC. This codes for CASSSRAANYGYTF.

The rearrangement joins TRBV6-5 to TRBJ1-1; TRBD1 matches 8 bases. V shed 0 bases, J shed 4 bases, and the junction held 4 bases outside the gene matches. The CDR3 sequence is 15 residues long. Germline CDR1 is MNHEY and CDR2 is SVGAGI. CDR3 sequence: CASSYSDREGTEAFF. CDR3 DNA: TGTGCCAGCAGTTACTCGGACAGGGAGGGCACTGAAGCTTTCTTT.

This clone occurred a few times. The J gene is TRBJ2-1, the V gene TRBV10-2; a weak D match, TRBD2 (7 bases). V dropped 3 bases and J dropped 0 bases, with 15 bases sitting between them. Per the germline V gene, CDR1 is WSHSY and CDR2 is SAAADI. This CDR3 is 17 amino acids long. The CDR3 bases are TGCGCCAGCAGTGATCTCTCGGGGGGCCTCTCCTACAATGAGCAGTTCTTC. It codes for CASSDLSGGLSYNEQFF.